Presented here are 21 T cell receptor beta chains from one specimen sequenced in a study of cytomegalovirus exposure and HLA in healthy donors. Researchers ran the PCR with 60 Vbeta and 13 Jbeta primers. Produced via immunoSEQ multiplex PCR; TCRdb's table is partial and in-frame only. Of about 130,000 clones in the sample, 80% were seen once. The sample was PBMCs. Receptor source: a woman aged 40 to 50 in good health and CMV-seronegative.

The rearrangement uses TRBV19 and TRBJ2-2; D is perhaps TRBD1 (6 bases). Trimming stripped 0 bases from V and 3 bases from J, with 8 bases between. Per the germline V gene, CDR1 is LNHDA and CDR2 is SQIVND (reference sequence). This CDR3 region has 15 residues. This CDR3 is CASSIETGYTGELFF. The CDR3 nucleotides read TGTGCCAGTAGTATAGAAACAGGGTACACCGGGGAGCTGTTTTTT.

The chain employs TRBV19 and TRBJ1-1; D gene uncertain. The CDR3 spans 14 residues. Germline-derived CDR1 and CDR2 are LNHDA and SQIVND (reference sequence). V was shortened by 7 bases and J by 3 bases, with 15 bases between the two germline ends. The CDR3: CASTSPGIHTEAFF. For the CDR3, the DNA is TGTGCCAGTACCAGCCCCGGGATTCACACTGAAGCTTTCTTT.

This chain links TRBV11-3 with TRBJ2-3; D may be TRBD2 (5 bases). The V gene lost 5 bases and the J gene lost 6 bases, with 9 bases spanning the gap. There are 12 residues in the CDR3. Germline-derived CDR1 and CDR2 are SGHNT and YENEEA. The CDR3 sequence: CASSGELDTQYF. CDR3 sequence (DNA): TGTGCCAGCAGCGGGGAGCTGGATACGCAGTATTTT.

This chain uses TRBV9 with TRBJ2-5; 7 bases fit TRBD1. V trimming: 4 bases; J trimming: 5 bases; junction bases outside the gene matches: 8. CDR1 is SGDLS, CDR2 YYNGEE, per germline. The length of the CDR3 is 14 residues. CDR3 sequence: CASSPTGVGETQYF. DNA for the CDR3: TGTGCCAGCAGCCCAACAGGGGTGGGTGAGACCCAGTACTTC.

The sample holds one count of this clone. The CDR3 sequence is CASSPPGQGLEAFF. CDR3 DNA sequence: TGTGCCAGCAGCCCTCCGGGACAGGGACTTGAAGCTTTCTTT. The chain combines TRBV28 with TRBJ1-1; 9 nucleotides align to TRBD1. This CDR3 comprises 14 residues. Trimming removed 6 bases from V and 7 bases from J; junction bases left unmatched: 9. Germline values: CDR1 MDHEN, CDR2 SYDVKM.

The DNA of the CDR3 is TGTGCCAGCTCATCAAACACCGGGACACATCACAATGAGCAGTTCTTC. It specifies CASSSNTGTHHNEQFF. This sequence joins TRBV18 and TRBJ2-1; TRBD1 is a possible D gene (6 bases). V was trimmed by 5 bases and J by 5 bases, leaving 19 bases between them. Germline CDR1 reads KGHSH; CDR2 reads LQKENI. The CDR3 totals 16 residues.

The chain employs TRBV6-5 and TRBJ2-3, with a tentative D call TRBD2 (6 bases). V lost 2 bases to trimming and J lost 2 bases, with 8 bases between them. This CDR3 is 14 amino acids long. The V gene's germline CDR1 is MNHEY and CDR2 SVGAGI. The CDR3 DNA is TGTGCCAGCAGTTACGGGACTCCCACAGATACGCAGTATTTT. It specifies CASSYGTPTDTQYF.

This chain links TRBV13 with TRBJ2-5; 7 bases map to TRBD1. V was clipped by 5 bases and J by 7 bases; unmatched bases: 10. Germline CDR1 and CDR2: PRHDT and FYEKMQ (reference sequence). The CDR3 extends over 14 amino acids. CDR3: CASSPPGGRRTQYF. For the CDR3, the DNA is TGTGCCAGCAGCCCCCCAGGGGGACGCAGGACCCAGTACTTC. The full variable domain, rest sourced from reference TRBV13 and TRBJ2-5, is AAGVIQSPRHLIKEKRETATLKCYPIPRHDTVYWYQQGPGQDPQFLISFYEKMQSDKGSIPDRFSAQQFSDYHSELNMSSLELGDSALYFCASSPPGGRRTQYFGPGTRLLVL.

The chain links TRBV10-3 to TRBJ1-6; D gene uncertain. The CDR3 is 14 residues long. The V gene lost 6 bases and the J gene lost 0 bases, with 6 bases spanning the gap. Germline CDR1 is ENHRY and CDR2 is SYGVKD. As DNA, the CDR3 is TGTGCCATCAGGGGCAGCTCCTATAATTCACCCCTCCACTTT. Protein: CAIRGSSYNSPLHF.

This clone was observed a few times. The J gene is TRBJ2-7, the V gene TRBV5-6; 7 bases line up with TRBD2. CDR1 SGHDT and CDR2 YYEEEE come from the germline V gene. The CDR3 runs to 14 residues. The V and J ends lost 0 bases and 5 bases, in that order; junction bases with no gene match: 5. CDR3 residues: CASSLGGRVNEQYF. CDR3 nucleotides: TGTGCCAGCAGCTTGGGAGGGAGGGTCAACGAGCAGTACTTC.

CDR3 residues: CASSSGTASYEQYF. CDR3 bases: TGTGCCAGCAGCTCCGGGACTGCCTCCTACGAGCAGTACTTC. The chain couples TRBV7-8 to TRBJ2-7; possible D gene TRBD2, 6 bases. The CDR3 is 14 residues long. Germline values: CDR1 SGHVS, CDR2 FQNEAQ. The V and J ends lost 4 bases and 0 bases respectively, with 10 bases between them.

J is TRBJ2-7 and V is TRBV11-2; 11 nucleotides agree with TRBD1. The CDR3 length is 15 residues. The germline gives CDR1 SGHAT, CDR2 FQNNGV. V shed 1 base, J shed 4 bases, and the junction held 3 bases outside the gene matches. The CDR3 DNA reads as TGTGCCAGCAGCTTAGGAGGGACAGGGGGTTACGAGCAGTACTTC. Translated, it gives CASSLGGTGGYEQYF.

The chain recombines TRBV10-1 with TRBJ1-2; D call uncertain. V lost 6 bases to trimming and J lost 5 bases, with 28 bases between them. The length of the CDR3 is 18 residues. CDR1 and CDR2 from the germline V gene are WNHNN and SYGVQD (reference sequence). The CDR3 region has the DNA TGCGCCAGCAGCCAAAATCCCCCTTATCCGGAGGTTGGGTATGGCTACACCTTC. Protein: CASSQNPPYPEVGYGYTF.

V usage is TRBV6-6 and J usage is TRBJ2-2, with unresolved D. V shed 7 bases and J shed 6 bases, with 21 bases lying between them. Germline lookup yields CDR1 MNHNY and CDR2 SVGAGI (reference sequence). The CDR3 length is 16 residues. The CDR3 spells CASTVLVSKPPGELFF. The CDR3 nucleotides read TGTGCCAGCACCGTCCTAGTCAGTAAACCCCCCGGGGAGCTGTTTTTT.

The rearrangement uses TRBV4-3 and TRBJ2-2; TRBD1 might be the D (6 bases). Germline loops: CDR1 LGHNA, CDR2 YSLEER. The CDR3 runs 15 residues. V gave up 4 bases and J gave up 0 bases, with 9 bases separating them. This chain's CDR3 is CASSRGGPNTGELFF. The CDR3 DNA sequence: TGCGCCAGCAGCCGTGGGGGCCCGAACACCGGGGAGCTGTTTTTT.

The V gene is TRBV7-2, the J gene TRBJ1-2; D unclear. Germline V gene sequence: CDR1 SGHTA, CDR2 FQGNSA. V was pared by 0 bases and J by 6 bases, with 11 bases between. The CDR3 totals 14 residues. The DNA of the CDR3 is TGTGCCAGCAGCTTAGCGCAACGGGGTAATGGCTACACCTTC. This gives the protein CASSLAQRGNGYTF. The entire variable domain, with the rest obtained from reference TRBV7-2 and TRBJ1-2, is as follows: GAGVSQSPSNKVTEKGKDVELRCDPISGHTALYWYRQSLGQGLEFLIYFQGNSAPDKSGLPSDRFSAERTGGSVSTLTIQRTQQEDSAVYLCASSLAQRGNGYTFGSGTRLTVV.

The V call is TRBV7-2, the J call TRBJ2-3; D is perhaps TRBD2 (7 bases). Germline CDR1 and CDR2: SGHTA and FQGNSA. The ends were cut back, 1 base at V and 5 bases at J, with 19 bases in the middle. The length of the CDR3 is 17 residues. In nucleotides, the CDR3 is TGTGCCAGCAGCTTAGTTCATTACGGGGGGCGAGGAGATACGCAGTATTTT. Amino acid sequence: CASSLVHYGGRGDTQYF. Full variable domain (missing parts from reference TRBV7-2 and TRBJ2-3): GAGVSQSPSNKVTEKGKDVELRCDPISGHTALYWYRQSLGQGLEFLIYFQGNSAPDKSGLPSDRFSAERTGGSVSTLTIQRTQQEDSAVYLCASSLVHYGGRGDTQYFGPGTRLTVL.

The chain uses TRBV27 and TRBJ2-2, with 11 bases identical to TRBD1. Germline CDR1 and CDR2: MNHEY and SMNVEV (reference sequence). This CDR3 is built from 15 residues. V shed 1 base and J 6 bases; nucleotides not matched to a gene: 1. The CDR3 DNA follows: TGTGCCAGCAGTTTATTGGACAGGGGGCCCGGGGAGCTGTTTTTT. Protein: CASSLLDRGPGELFF.

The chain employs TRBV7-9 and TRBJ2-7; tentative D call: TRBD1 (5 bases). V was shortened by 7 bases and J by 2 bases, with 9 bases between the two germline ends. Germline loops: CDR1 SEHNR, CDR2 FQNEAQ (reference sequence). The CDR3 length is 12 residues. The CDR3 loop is CASTQGTYEQYF. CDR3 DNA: TGTGCCAGCACCCAGGGTACCTACGAGCAGTACTTC.

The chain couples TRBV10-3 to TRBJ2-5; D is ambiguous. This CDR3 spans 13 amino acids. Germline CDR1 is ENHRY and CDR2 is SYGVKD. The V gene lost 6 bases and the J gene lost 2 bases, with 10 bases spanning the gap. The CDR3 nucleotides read TGTGCCATCAGCCAACCAGGACAAGAGACCCAGTACTTC. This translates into CAISQPGQETQYF.

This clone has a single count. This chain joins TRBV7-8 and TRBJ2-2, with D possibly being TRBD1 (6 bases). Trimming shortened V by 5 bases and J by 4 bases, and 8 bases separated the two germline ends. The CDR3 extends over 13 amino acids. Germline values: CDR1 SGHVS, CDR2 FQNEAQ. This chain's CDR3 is CASSNRATGELFF. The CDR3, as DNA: TGTGCCAGCAGCAACAGGGCCACCGGGGAGCTGTTTTTT.